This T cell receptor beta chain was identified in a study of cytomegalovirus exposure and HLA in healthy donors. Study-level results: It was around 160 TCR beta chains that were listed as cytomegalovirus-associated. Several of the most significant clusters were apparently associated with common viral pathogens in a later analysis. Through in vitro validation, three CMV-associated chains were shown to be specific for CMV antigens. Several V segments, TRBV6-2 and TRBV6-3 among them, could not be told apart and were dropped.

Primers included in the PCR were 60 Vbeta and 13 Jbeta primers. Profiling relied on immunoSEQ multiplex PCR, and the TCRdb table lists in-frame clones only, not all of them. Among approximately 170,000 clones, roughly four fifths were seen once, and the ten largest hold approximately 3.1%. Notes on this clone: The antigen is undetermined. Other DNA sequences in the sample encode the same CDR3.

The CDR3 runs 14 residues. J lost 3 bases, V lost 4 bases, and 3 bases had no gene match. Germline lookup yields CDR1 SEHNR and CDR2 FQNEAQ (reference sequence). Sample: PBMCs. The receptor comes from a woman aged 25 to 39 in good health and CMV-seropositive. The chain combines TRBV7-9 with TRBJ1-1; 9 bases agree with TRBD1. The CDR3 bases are TGTGCCAGCAGCTCGGACAGGGGAGACACTGAAGCTTTCTTT. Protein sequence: CASSSDRGDTEAFF.